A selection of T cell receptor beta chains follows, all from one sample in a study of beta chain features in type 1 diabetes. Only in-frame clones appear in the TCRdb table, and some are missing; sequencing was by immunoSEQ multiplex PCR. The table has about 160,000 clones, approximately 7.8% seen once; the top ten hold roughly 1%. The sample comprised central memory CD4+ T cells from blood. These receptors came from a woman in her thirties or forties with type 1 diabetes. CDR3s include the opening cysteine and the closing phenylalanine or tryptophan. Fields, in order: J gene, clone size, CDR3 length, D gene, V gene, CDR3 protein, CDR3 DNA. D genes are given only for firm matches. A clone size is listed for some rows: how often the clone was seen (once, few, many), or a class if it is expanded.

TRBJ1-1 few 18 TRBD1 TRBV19 CASRHEPGQGSMNTEAFF TGTGCCAGTAGGCACGAACCGGGACAGGGGTCCATGAACACTGAAGCTTTCTTT
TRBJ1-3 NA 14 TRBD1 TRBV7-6 CASVPRDRANTIYF TGTGCCAGCGTCCCCCGGGACAGGGCAAACACCATATATTTT
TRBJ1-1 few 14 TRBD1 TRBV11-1 CASSGYRGLTEAFF TGTGCCAGCAGCGGCTACAGGGGGCTCACTGAAGCTTTCTTT
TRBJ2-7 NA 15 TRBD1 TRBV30 CAWTLGGTGGYEQYF TGTGCCTGGACCTTAGGGGGGACAGGGGGCTACGAGCAGTACTTC
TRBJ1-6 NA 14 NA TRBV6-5 CASSIGSYNSPLHF TGTGCCAGCAGTATCGGGTCCTATAATTCACCCCTCCACTTT
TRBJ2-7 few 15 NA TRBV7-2 CASSRSGDFSYEQYF TGTGCCAGCAGCCGCTCCGGCGACTTCTCCTACGAGCAGTACTTC
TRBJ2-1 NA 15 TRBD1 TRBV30 CAWKGGQGADNEQFF TGTGCCTGGAAAGGGGGACAGGGGGCGGACAATGAGCAGTTCTTC
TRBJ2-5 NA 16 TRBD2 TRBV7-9 CASSLAGTTVGETQYF TGTGCCAGCAGCTTAGCAGGGACTACGGTAGGAGAGACCCAGTACTTC
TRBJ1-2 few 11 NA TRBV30 CAWSVRHGHTF TGTGCCTGGAGTGTACGTCATGGGCACACCTTC
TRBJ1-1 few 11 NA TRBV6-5 CASSSQQGAFF TGTGCCAGCAGTTCACAGCAGGGAGCTTTCTTT
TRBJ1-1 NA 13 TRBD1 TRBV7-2 CASSTRQGTEAFF TGTGCCAGCAGCACCAGACAGGGCACTGAAGCTTTCTTT
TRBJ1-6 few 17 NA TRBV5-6 CASSSGTGTRRDSPLHF TGTGCCAGCAGCTCCGGGACCGGTACCAGGAGGGATTCACCCCTCCATTTT
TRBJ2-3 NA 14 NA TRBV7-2 CASSLAQSGDTQYF TGTGCCAGCAGCTTAGCGCAATCAGGGGATACGCAGTATTTT
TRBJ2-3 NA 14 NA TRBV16 CASSQVGSTDTQYF TGTGCCAGCAGCCAAGTCGGGAGCACAGATACGCAGTATTTT
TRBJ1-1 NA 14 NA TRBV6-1 CASSLGRWGGEAFF TGTGCCAGCAGTCTCGGGAGGTGGGGTGGTGAAGCTTTCTTT
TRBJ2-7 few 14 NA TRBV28 CASSTPHKLYEQYF TGTGCCAGCAGTACCCCGCATAAGCTCTACGAGCAGTACTTC
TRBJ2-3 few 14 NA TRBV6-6 CASSSRQVTDTQYF TGTGCCAGCAGTTCCCGACAGGTCACAGATACGCAGTATTTT
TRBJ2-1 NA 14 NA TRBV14 CASSQTTAGNEQFF TGTGCCAGCAGCCAAACTACCGCGGGGAATGAGCAGTTCTTC
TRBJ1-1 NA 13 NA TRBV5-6 CASVRAGNTEAFF TGTGCCAGCGTGCGGGCGGGGAACACTGAAGCTTTCTTT
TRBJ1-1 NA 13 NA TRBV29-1 CSVRGQSNTEAFF TGCAGCGTGAGGGGACAATCAAACACTGAAGCTTTCTTT
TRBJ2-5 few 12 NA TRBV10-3 CAISAEQETQYF TGTGCCATCAGTGCAGAACAAGAGACCCAGTACTTC
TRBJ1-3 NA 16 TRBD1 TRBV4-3 CASSHIDRDSGNTIYF TGCGCCAGCAGCCACATCGACAGGGATAGTGGAAACACCATATATTTT
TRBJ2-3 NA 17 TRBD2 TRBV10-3 CATLLAGVPHAAGTQYF TGTGCCACCTTACTAGCGGGGGTGCCCCATGCCGCGGGTACGCAGTATTTT
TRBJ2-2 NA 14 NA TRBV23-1 CASVGLQNTGELFF TGCGCCAGCGTGGGACTTCAGAACACCGGGGAGCTGTTTTTT
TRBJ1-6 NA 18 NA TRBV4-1 CASSQEGRLYAYNSPLHF TGCGCCAGCAGCCAAGAAGGACGACTATATGCCTATAATTCACCCCTCCACTTT
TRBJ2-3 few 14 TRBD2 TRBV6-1 CASREGGISDTQYF TGTGCCAGTCGGGAGGGGGGTATTTCAGATACGCAGTATTTT
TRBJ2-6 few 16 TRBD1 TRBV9 CASSYGQVSGANVLTF TGTGCCAGCAGCTACGGACAGGTCTCTGGGGCCAACGTCCTGACTTTC
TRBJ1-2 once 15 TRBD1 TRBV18 CASFVGQDMNYGYTF TGTGCCAGCTTTGTCGGACAGGACATGAACTATGGCTACACCTTC
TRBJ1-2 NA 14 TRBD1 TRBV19 CASRPRQGAFGYTF TGTGCCAGTAGACCTCGACAGGGGGCTTTCGGCTACACCTTC
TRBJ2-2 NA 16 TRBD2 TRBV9 CASSVGAREGTGELFF TGTGCCAGCAGCGTAGGAGCGCGGGAGGGAACCGGGGAGCTGTTTTTT
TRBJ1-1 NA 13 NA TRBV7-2 CASSLTGETEAFF TGTGCCAGCAGCTTAACAGGAGAGACTGAAGCTTTCTTT
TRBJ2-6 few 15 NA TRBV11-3 CASSSEGEESNVLTF TGTGCCAGCAGCTCCGAGGGAGAGGAAAGCAACGTCCTGACTTTC
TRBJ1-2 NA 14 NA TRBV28 CASSSPPRGNGYTF TGTGCCAGCAGTTCCCCCCCCCGGGGTAATGGCTACACCTTC
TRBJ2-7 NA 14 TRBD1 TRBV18 CASAGADRSDEQYF TGTGCCAGCGCGGGCGCGGACAGGTCGGACGAGCAGTACTTC
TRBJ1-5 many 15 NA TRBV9 CASSPTEASNQPQHF TGTGCCAGCAGCCCTACGGAGGCGAGCAATCAGCCCCAGCATTTT
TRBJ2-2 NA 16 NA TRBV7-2 CASSGVGVAGTGELFF TGTGCCAGCAGCGGGGTAGGGGTGGCTGGCACCGGGGAGCTGTTTTTT
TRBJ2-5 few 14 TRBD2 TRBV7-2 CASSVGLAEETQYF TGTGCCAGCAGCGTGGGACTAGCGGAAGAGACCCAGTACTTC
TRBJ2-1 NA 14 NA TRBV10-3 CAISEEVVLREQFF TGTGCCATCAGTGAAGAGGTCGTCTTGAGAGAGCAGTTCTTC
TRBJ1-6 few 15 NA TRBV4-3 CASSQDQVKDSPLHF TGCGCCAGCAGCCAAGATCAGGTTAAGGATTCACCCCTCCACTTT
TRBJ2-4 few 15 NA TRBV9 CASSVVGRMGDIQYF TGTGCCAGCAGCGTAGTTGGGAGGATGGGTGACATTCAGTACTTC
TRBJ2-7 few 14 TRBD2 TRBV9 CASSVASGYYEQYF TGTGCCAGCAGCGTAGCTAGCGGCTACTACGAGCAGTACTTC
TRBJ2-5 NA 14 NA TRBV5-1 CASSRNRVGETQYF TGCGCCAGCAGCCGAAACAGGGTTGGGGAGACCCAGTACTTC
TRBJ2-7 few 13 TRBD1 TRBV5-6 CASSPGQFYEQYF TGTGCCAGCAGCCCGGGACAGTTCTACGAGCAGTACTTC
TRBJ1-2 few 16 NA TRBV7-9 CASSQARDTANYGYTF TGTGCCAGCAGCCAGGCAAGGGACACCGCTAACTATGGCTACACCTTC
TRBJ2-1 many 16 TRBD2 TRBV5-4 CASSSGGERTYNEQFF TGTGCCAGCAGCTCGGGAGGGGAGAGGACCTACAATGAGCAGTTCTTC
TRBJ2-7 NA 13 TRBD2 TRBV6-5 CASATSGSRRQYF TGTGCCAGCGCGACTAGCGGGAGTCGACGGCAGTACTTC
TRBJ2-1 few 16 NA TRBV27 CASSPRLGRSYNEQFF TGTGCCAGCAGCCCACGCCTGGGCAGGTCCTACAATGAGCAGTTCTTC
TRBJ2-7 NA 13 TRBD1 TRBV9 CASSRDSAYEQYF TGTGCCAGCAGTAGGGACAGCGCCTACGAGCAGTACTTC
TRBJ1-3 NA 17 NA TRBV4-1 CASSQEGRRSSGNTIYF TGCGCCAGCAGCCAAGAGGGGAGGAGGAGCTCTGGAAACACCATATATTTT
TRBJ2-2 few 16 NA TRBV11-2 CASSSDRLQGTGELFF TGTGCCAGCAGCTCCGACAGGTTGCAGGGGACCGGGGAGCTGTTTTTT
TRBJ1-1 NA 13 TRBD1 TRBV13 CASSLRGRGEAFF TGTGCCAGCAGCTTGAGGGGCAGGGGGGAAGCTTTCTTT
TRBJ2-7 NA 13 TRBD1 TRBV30 CAWRGQANYEQYF TGTGCCTGGAGGGGACAGGCGAACTACGAGCAGTACTTC
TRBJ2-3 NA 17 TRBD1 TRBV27 CASSSPTGTGSTDTQYF TGTGCCAGCAGTTCCCCCACCGGGACAGGGAGCACAGATACGCAGTATTTT
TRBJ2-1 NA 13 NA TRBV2 CASTMILAHEQFF TGTGCCAGCACCATGATACTAGCCCATGAGCAGTTCTTC
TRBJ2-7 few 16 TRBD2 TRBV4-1 CASSQGRAGGSYEQYF TGCGCCAGCAGCCAAGGGCGAGCGGGAGGGTCCTACGAGCAGTACTTC
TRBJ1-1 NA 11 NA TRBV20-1 CSASRDTEAFF TGCAGTGCTAGTCGGGACACTGAAGCTTTCTTT
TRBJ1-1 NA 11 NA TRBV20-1 CSASKATEAFF TGCAGTGCTAGTAAAGCGACTGAAGCTTTCTTT
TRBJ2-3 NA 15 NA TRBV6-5 CASSYDIYSTDTQYF TGTGCCAGCAGTTACGACATCTATAGCACAGATACGCAGTATTTT
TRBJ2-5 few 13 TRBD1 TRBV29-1 CSVESGGRETQYF TGCAGCGTTGAATCAGGGGGCCGGGAGACCCAGTACTTC
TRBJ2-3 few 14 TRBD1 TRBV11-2 CASSQGGEADTQYF TGTGCCAGCAGCCAAGGGGGCGAGGCAGATACGCAGTATTTT